The TCR beta chain described here comes from a study of CD8+CD57+ T cells in acquired aplastic anemia. The overall study: Sorted CD4+ and CD8+ cell DNA averaged 3.2 ug. General study results and limits: Patient and control CD8+ Simpson's diversity was not significantly different.

Investigators profiled TCR beta VDJ and CDR3 from genomic DNA template. Via MiXCR, TCRdb re-called the reads, giving one row per CDR3 protein. The data contain about 160,000 distinct CDR3 sequences, 40% to 55% of them seen just once; the ten biggest clones take up roughly 2.9%. CD8+CD57+ cell expansion had been shown by flow cytometry in patients chosen for sequencing. Severe acquired aplastic anemia was present in every patient. Therapy had not been given to patients before blood sampling. This clonotype was counted once. Its specificity is unknown. Germline-derived CDR1 and CDR2 are LNHDA and SQIVND (reference sequence). V lost 5 bases to trimming and J lost 2 bases; unmatched junction nucleotides: 6. This CDR3 spans 15 amino acids.

Sequenced material: sorted CD4+, CD8+, or CD8+CD57+ T cells (not recorded which) from PBMCs. J is TRBJ2-3 and V is TRBV19; TRBD2 matches 8 bases. This TCR came from a human donor with aplastic anemia. CDR3 protein: CASSPRAGATDTQYF. The CDR3 coding sequence is TGTGCCAGTAGTCCCCGAGCGGGAGCCACAGATACGCAGTATTTT.